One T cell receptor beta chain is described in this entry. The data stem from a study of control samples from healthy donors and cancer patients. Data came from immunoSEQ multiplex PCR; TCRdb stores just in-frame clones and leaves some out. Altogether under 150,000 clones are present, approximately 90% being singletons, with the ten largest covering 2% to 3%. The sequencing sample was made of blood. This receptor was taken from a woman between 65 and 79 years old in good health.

DNA of the CDR3: TGTGCCAGCAGCCAAGACAGGGGTGCGTACGAGCAGTACTTC. This sequence encodes CASSQDRGAYEQYF. The rearrangement links TRBV5-7 to TRBJ2-7; 8 bases align to TRBD1. TRBV5-7 is an ORF, and what it does is uncertain. The CDR3 is made up of 14 amino acids. V was clipped by 4 bases and J by 4 bases; unmatched bases: 7.